This record concerns one TCR beta chain sequence. The data derive from a study of monozygotic twins with inflammatory bowel disease. Germline CDR1 SGHRS, CDR2 YFSETQ. The CDR3 consists of 13 residues. The RNA usage for each TCR library was roughly 4,000 ng of total RNA. Template switching added UMIs carrying a 6-nucleotide sample barcode. TCRdb reprocessed the 5' RACE reads; each CDR3 protein has one entry and no DNA is given. Here the sample table reports 400,000 to 500,000 distinct CDR3 sequences. The source of this sequence is a human donor with ulcerative colitis or Crohn's disease, or a healthy co-twin of an affected twin (not recorded which). V gene TRBV5-1 combines with J gene TRBJ1-2. Sequencing was carried out using blood. This chain's CDR3 is CASSTTDNYGYTF.